This entry is about one T cell receptor beta chain. Its antigen specificity is not known. No base-level quality is on record; no much larger clone is a single base apart. TCRbeta CDR3 regions were amplified from genomic DNA by means of the immunoSEQ Assay, a bias-controlled multiplex PCR. On the authors' methods: The number of nucleated cells in each sample was estimated from the amplification of reference gene primers within the assay. To quantify the absolute abundance of each unique TCRbeta CDR3 rearrangement, sequence reads were collapsed and filtered. For each sample, productive Simpson clonality was calculated as the square root of Simpson's diversity index over productive rearrangements. This is the immuneACCESS table as TCRdb keeps it, with only in-frame sequences that have V and J called. A part of the clones is gone; compared with another copy, unresolved V genes explain less than half, and the rest is unexplained. V, J and clone size were drawn from that table, and D and trimming were deduced from the DNA. The sample profile shows under 100,000 clones; around 82% of them were found once. Roughly a third of the sample comes from the top ten.

The data were obtained in a study of blood T cell repertoires in COVID-19 (dated by TCRdb to about 2020). With respect to the entire study: Samples covering the acute and convalescent phases of COVID-19 were provided by collaborators in the United States, Italy and Spain. A de-identified subject ID, COVID-19 status, age in years and sex were almost always included in the sample metadata. Subjects who had been exposed to COVID-19, were actively infected with it, or had recovered from it provided the deeply sampled blood TCRbeta repertoires that made up the dataset. The prospective study material was composed of cDNA or gDNA derived from T cells, B-cell-depleted T cells, or PBMCs. Samples came from the ongoing ImmuneRACE study (first 160 participants) plus 1,254 subjects from 6 global collaborators. The repertoires were released in a freely available public database intended as a resource for research on the immune response to SARS-CoV-2. HLA class I and class II types, where available, came from metadata supplied by the sample provider rather than from assay-based typing.

The cysteine opens and the phenylalanine closes a CDR3 of 12 amino acids. Only the CDR3 DNA is retained, 36 bases long and in frame from the first base. V and J lose 2 bases and 4 bases, and a span of 6 bases separates them. Based on the germline V gene (reference sequence), the CDR1 and CDR2 sequences are SEHNR and FQNEAQ. At one collaborating source in Seattle, patients were enrolled during active infection and were followed longitudinally through the course of disease. Collaborating institutions collected whole blood in K2EDTA tubes following their own protocols. For TCRbeta analysis, collaborators shipped samples as frozen whole blood, isolated PBMCs, or DNA extracted from either of those sample types. Findings and caveats that apply to the study as a whole: How much clinical and demographic metadata was included differed by source and by participant, and the metadata was provided uncurated.

Sequencing input: peripheral blood. This receptor was obtained from a man in his 60s with COVID-19, enrolled during active disease. The V and J genes are TRBV7-9 and TRBJ2-7; matching of 6 bases hints at TRBD1 as the D gene. The bases read TGTGCCAGCAGCTTACAGGGGTACGAGCAGTACTTC. This encodes CASSLQGYEQYF.